The rows below give T cell receptor beta chains drawn from one sample of a study of cytomegalovirus exposure and HLA in healthy donors. The method was immunoSEQ multiplex PCR; TCRdb's version includes in-frame clones alone and lacks a portion of them. The sample has about 110,000 clones, nearly 70% seen once; the top ten hold roughly 5.9%. What was sequenced was PBMCs. Receptor source: a woman in her sixties or seventies in good health and CMV-seropositive. Both conserved end residues are part of each CDR3. The D gene is left open where the match is weak. Clone size is not always given. Where it is, it says once, few, many or a class for expanded clones.

j_call clone_size d_call v_call cdr3_nt cdr3_aa
TRBJ1-1 - - TRBV6-1 TGTGCCAGCAGTAAAAACTTGAACACTGAAGCTTTCTTT CASSKNLNTEAFF
TRBJ2-1 - - TRBV6-1 TGTGCCAGCAGTGAAAAAGCGATCGGGTACAATGAGCAGTTCTTC CASSEKAIGYNEQFF
TRBJ2-1 - - TRBV7-9 TGTGCCAGCAGCTTAGTTGACTTGGGTGAGCAGTTCTTC CASSLVDLGEQFF
TRBJ2-1 - TRBD2 TRBV5-6 TGTGCCAGCAGCTTGAGCGGGGACTCCACTATCCGACTTACAATTGTGCAGTTCTTC CASSLSGDSTIRLTIVQFF
TRBJ1-4 - - TRBV6-5 TGTGCCAGCAGCCGGGGGGGGACTAATGAAAAACTGTTTTTT CASSRGGTNEKLFF
TRBJ2-3 - TRBD2 TRBV6-1 TGTGCCAGCAGGGCGGAGCGGGGGACCACAGATACGCAGTATTTT CASRAERGTTDTQYF
TRBJ1-2 once - TRBV4-3 TGCGCCAGCAGCCGCACCGCACAGAAAGATTACTATGGCTACACCTTC CASSRTAQKDYYGYTF
TRBJ2-6 - TRBD2 TRBV30 TGTGCCTATGCAGGCGGGGGGGCGCGGTCCGGGGCCAACGTCCTGACTTTC CAYAGGGARSGANVLTF
TRBJ1-3 - - TRBV7-7 TGTGCTAGCAGCTCGGTCCTCGGAAACACCATATATTTT CASSSVLGNTIYF
TRBJ2-7 - TRBD1 TRBV4-1 TGCGCCAGCGCTACCGTGAGGGGGACAGGGGGTGAGCAGTACTTC CASATVRGTGGEQYF
TRBJ2-7 - - TRBV5-5 TGTGCCAGCAGCTTGGGGGCGACCGTATCCTACGAGCAGTACTTC CASSLGATVSYEQYF
TRBJ1-2 - - TRBV30 TGTGCCTGGAGTCGGACAGCTCTCTATGGCTACACCTTC CAWSRTALYGYTF
TRBJ1-2 once - TRBV5-1 TGCGCCAGCAGCCGGTTGGGGGGGGACCACTACACCTTC CASSRLGGDHYTF
TRBJ1-4 once TRBD1 TRBV6-1 TGTGCCAGCAGATTACAGGGGGCTAATGAAAAACTGTTTTTT CASRLQGANEKLFF
TRBJ1-6 - - TRBV6-5 TGTGCCAGCAGTTACTCAAGATCCCAGGCGAATTCACCCCTCCACTTT CASSYSRSQANSPLHF
TRBJ2-5 few - TRBV29-1 TGCAGCGTTGAGCCCTCGGAGCAAGAGACCCAGTACTTC CSVEPSEQETQYF
TRBJ2-5 - TRBD2 TRBV7-9 TGTGCCAGCAGCTCCATAGCGGGGGGGCCGTGGGGGGAGACCCAGTACTTC CASSSIAGGPWGETQYF
TRBJ2-3 few - TRBV7-8 TGTGCCAGCAACCCTGGGGGGGGCCGCACAGATACGCAGTATTTT CASNPGGGRTDTQYF
TRBJ1-2 few - TRBV27 TGTGCCAGCGCTACTCGGGGGACTAACTATGGCTACACCTTC CASATRGTNYGYTF
TRBJ1-2 once - TRBV23-1 TGCGCCAGCAGTCTGCGACAGGAACACTATGGCTACACCTTC CASSLRQEHYGYTF